This entry lists 20 T cell receptor beta chains sequenced from one sample in a study of blood T cell repertoires in COVID-19. Repertoires were generated with immunoSEQ multiplex PCR, while TCRdb's copy carries only in-frame clones and drops some. The sample shows under 120,000 clones, 80% to 90% of them seen only once. The sequenced sample was peripheral blood. Source of these receptors: a woman older than 75 with acute or convalescent COVID-19.

This chain uses TRBV13 with TRBJ1-1; 10 bases fit TRBD1. The germline V gene has CDR1 PRHDT and CDR2 FYEKMQ (reference sequence). CDR3 length equals 14 residues. The V and J ends lost 5 bases and 2 bases, in that order; junction bases with no gene match: 2. The chain's CDR3 is CASSRDRGNTEAFF. CDR3 sequence (DNA): TGTGCCAGCAGCCGGGACAGGGGTAACACTGAAGCTTTCTTT.

The chain employs TRBV19 and TRBJ1-5, with 7 bases matching TRBD1. The V gene end was trimmed by 0 bases and the J gene end by 2 bases; junction bases not matched to a gene: 4. Germline CDR1 reads LNHDA; CDR2 reads SQIVND (reference sequence). This CDR3 has 16 residues. CDR3 sequence: CASSIDGTEGNQPQHF. The CDR3 DNA follows: TGTGCCAGTAGTATAGACGGGACAGAGGGCAATCAGCCCCAGCATTTT.

This chain uses TRBV5-1 with TRBJ2-3, with D possibly TRBD2 on 6 matching bases. Trimming pared 3 bases from V and 2 bases from J, leaving 10 bases between. The CDR3 runs to 14 residues. The germline V gene encodes CDR1 SGHRS and CDR2 YFSETQ. Written as DNA, the CDR3 is TGCGCCAGCAGCTCGGGAGACTACACAGATACGCAGTATTTT. Residues: CASSSGDYTDTQYF.

The J gene is TRBJ1-1, the V gene TRBV27; D unclear. Germline lookup yields CDR1 MNHEY and CDR2 SMNVEV (reference sequence). The V end lost 5 bases, the J end lost 4 bases, and 14 bases lay between the germline ends. This CDR3 is 14 amino acids long. The CDR3 sequence: CASSRLSRSTEAFF. CDR3 coding DNA: TGTGCCAGCAGTCGCCTGTCCCGGAGCACTGAAGCTTTCTTT.

This chain links TRBV5-5 with TRBJ2-7, with TRBD2 matching 9 bases. The V and J ends lost 4 bases and 3 bases, in that order; junction bases with no gene match: 8. CDR1 is SGHKS and CDR2 is YYEKEE in the germline V gene (reference sequence). This CDR3 is built from 15 residues. The CDR3 nucleotides are TGTGCCAGCAGCGAAGCCGGGACTAGCATCTACGAGCAGTACTTC. It encodes CASSEAGTSIYEQYF.

The chain is built from TRBV28 and TRBJ2-5; 13 bases agree with TRBD2. Germline values: CDR1 MDHEN, CDR2 SYDVKM. V lost 6 bases to trimming and J lost 1 base; unmatched junction nucleotides: 11. This CDR3 is 18 amino acids long. The chain's CDR3 is CASRLPPGLAGTQETQYF. The DNA for the CDR3 is TGTGCCAGCAGACTTCCGCCGGGACTAGCGGGAACCCAAGAGACCCAGTACTTC.

The chain has TRBV5-5 and TRBJ2-7; D is unclear. Trimming stripped 7 bases from V and 2 bases from J, with 10 bases between. Germline V gives CDR1 SGHKS, CDR2 YYEKEE (reference sequence). The CDR3 contains 12 residues. Here the CDR3 DNA reads TGTGCCAGCGCACGCGCCACCTACGAGCAGTACTTC. Its protein product is CASARATYEQYF.

The CDR3 protein is CASRRTGIYNSPLHF. The CDR3 bases are TGTGCCAGCAGACGAACAGGGATCTATAATTCACCCCTCCACTTT. J is TRBJ1-6 and V is TRBV27, with D possibly matching TRBD1 (6 bases). Germline V CDR1 and CDR2: MNHEY, SMNVEV (reference sequence). The germline V and J ends were trimmed by 6 bases and 3 bases, with 12 bases remaining between them. The CDR3 runs to 15 residues.

The rearrangement uses TRBV19 and TRBJ1-2; 7 bases align to TRBD1. Per germline, CDR1 LNHDA and CDR2 SQIVND (reference sequence). This CDR3 region has 13 residues. Trimming took 6 bases from V and 6 from J; bases not matched to a gene: 7. CDR3 loop: CASRFQGVNGYTF. DNA of the CDR3: TGTGCCAGTAGATTTCAGGGGGTCAATGGCTACACCTTC.

V usage is TRBV19 and J usage is TRBJ1-6, with D possibly matching TRBD1 (6 bases). V lost 6 bases, J lost 6 bases, and 15 bases lay in between. Germline CDR1 and CDR2: LNHDA and SQIVND (reference sequence). The CDR3 contains 15 residues. This CDR3 reads CASRSGGAGNSPLHF. The CDR3 region has the DNA TGTGCCAGTAGGTCCGGGGGGGCGGGTAATTCACCCCTCCACTTT.

The chain recombines TRBV27 with TRBJ1-1, with D unresolved. This CDR3 contains 11 residues. V was shortened by 7 bases and J by 4 bases, with 7 bases between the two germline ends. Germline CDR1 and CDR2: MNHEY and SMNVEV (reference sequence). The CDR3 nucleotides are TGTGCCAGCAAAACTGGCACTGAAGCTTTCTTT. Residues: CASKTGTEAFF.

The gene calls are TRBV30 and TRBJ1-4; D possibly corresponds to TRBD1 (5 bases). CDR3 size: 13 residues. V was clipped by 7 bases and J by 8 bases, with 17 bases between them. CDR1 and CDR2 from the germline V gene are GTSNPN and SVGIG (reference sequence). CDR3 DNA: TGTGCCTTCGGGGCCTGGGAGGGCGAAAAACTGTTTTTT. Its protein is CAFGAWEGEKLFF.

V gene TRBV28 combines with J gene TRBJ1-4, with D maybe TRBD1 (6 bases). The CDR3 loop spans 15 amino acids. CDR1 and CDR2 (germline): MDHEN, SYDVKM. Trimming shortened V by 3 bases and J by 8 bases, and 16 bases separated the two germline ends. The CDR3 here is CASSLGQGGVEKLFF. The CDR3 DNA reads as TGTGCCAGCAGTTTGGGACAAGGGGGGGTGGAAAAACTGTTTTTT.

The V and J genes are TRBV6-2 or TRBV6-3 and TRBJ1-5; TRBD1 might be the D (5 bases). V gave up 6 bases and J gave up 0 bases, with 15 bases separating them. This CDR3 has 16 amino acids. In germline, CDR1 is MNHEY, CDR2 SVGEGT. The CDR3 region has the DNA TGTGCCAGCAGCCGACCGACAGTCAATAGCAATCAGCCCCAGCATTTT. It is translated as CASSRPTVNSNQPQHF.

The chain employs TRBV20-1 and TRBJ2-1, with no clear D. CDR3 length: 10 amino acids. CDR1 DFQATT and CDR2 SNEGSKA come from the germline V gene (reference sequence). V was cut by 6 bases and J by 6 bases, with 6 bases left in between. CDR3 sequence: CSAISNEQFF. The CDR3 region has the DNA TGCAGTGCCATTTCCAATGAGCAGTTCTTC.

V gene TRBV7-2 combines with J gene TRBJ2-1, with D perhaps matching TRBD1 (6 bases). This CDR3 has 16 amino acids. The V end lost 1 base, the J end lost 5 bases, and 15 bases lay between the germline ends. Germline V gene data show CDR1 as SGHTA and CDR2 as FQGNSA. For the CDR3, the DNA is TGTGCCAGCAGCTTAGTCACCGGGACAAACAACAATGAGCAGTTCTTC. This gives the protein CASSLVTGTNNNEQFF.

The chain employs TRBV5-1 and TRBJ2-7; perhaps TRBD1 as D (5 bases). The germline V gene has CDR1 SGHRS and CDR2 YFSETQ. This CDR3 is built from 15 residues. V dropped 0 bases and J dropped 0 bases, with 10 bases sitting between them. The CDR3 region is CASSLEGAPSYEQYF. CDR3 DNA: TGCGCCAGCAGCTTGGAAGGGGCCCCCTCCTACGAGCAGTACTTC.

V usage is TRBV12-5 and J usage is TRBJ1-5, with D possibly being TRBD1 (6 bases). The CDR3 sequence is 15 residues long. V gave up 4 bases and J gave up 4 bases, with 14 bases separating them. In germline, CDR1 is LGHNT, CDR2 FRNRAP. This chain's CDR3 is CASGWGPQENQPQHF. The CDR3 nucleotides are TGTGCTAGTGGTTGGGGGCCCCAAGAAAATCAGCCCCAGCATTTT.

Within the sample, this clone is medium-sized. V gene TRBV3-1 (or the pseudogene TRBV3-2) combines with J gene TRBJ1-5; D gene unclear. The CDR3 spans 13 residues. Trimming left V 4 bases short and J 9 bases short, with 13 bases between. Germline V gives CDR1 LGHDT, CDR2 YNNKEL (reference sequence). The CDR3 here is CASSPQDLRPQHF. The CDR3 region has the DNA TGTGCCAGCAGCCCCCAAGATTTGCGGCCCCAGCATTTT.

The sample holds one count of this clone. V gene TRBV6-4 combines with J gene TRBJ1-2; D gene unclear. There are 11 residues in the CDR3. V gave up 2 bases and J gave up 8 bases, with 6 bases separating them. Germline CDR1 and CDR2: MRHNA and SNTAGT. CDR3 amino acids: CASSDGRGYTF. The CDR3 nucleotides are TGTGCCAGCAGTGACGGGCGCGGCTACACCTTC.